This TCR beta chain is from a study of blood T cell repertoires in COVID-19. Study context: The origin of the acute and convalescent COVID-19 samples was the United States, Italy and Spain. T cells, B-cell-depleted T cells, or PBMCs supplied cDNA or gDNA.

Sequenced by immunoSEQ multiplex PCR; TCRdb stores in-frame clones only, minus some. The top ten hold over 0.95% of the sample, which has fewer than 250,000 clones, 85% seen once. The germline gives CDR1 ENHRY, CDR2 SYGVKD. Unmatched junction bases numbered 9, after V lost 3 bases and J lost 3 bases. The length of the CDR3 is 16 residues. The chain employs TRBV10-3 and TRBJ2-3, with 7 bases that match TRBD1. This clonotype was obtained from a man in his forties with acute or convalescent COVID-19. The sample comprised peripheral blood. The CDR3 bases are TGTGCCATCAGTGATGAGAGAGGGGGCACGACAGATACGCAGTATTTT. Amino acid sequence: CAISDERGGTTDTQYF.